The T cell receptor beta chain described here comes from a study of T-cell memory formation after mild COVID-19. Broader study findings: For contracting clones, CD4+ ones sat mainly in CM and EM, CD8+ in EMRA.

Via MiXCR, TCRdb re-called the 5' RACE reads, giving one row per CDR3 protein. In the table there are about 210,000 distinct CDR3 sequences, under 30% of which are singletons. About this clonotype: Its cognate antigen is unknown.

Germline trimming cut 3 bases from V and 1 base from J; bases unmatched to any gene: 8. CDR3 size: 16 residues. The germline V gene has CDR1 ENHRY and CDR2 SYGVKD. The chain carries TRBV10-3 and TRBJ2-5; 7 bases match TRBD1. The sample taken for sequencing was PBMCs or a T cell subset sorted from them (not recorded which). This TCR was sampled from an adult woman who had mild COVID-19 (a few samples of this study predate the infection). Cell type and time point are not known. The CDR3 region is CAISDPVGQIQETQYF. CDR3 DNA sequence: TGTGCCATCAGTGACCCGGTGGGACAGATCCAAGAGACCCAGTACTTC.